This TCR beta chain comes out of a study of blood T cell repertoires in COVID-19. Study information: From T cells, B-cell-depleted T cells, or PBMCs came the material, which was cDNA or gDNA.

Sequencing was performed with immunoSEQ multiplex PCR; in TCRdb, only in-frame clones are kept and a portion is missing. The profile shows hundreds of thousands of clones, approximately 81% of them singletons. CDR1 MNHEY and CDR2 SMNVEV come from the germline V gene (reference sequence). V shed 5 bases and J 2 bases; nucleotides not matched to a gene: 9. This CDR3 is built from 16 residues. Allocation to cohorts depended on clinical history reported by the participants. What was sequenced was PBMCs or T cells enriched from blood (not recorded which). The TCR originated in a woman between 25 and 40 years old who had been exposed to COVID-19. The chain is built from TRBV27 and TRBJ2-5; 9 bases line up with TRBD1. The CDR3 DNA reads as TGTGCCAGCAGTCCCACCCGGGACAGGGATCAAGAGACCCAGTACTTC. As protein: CASSPTRDRDQETQYF.